These T cell receptor beta chains were read from a single sample in a study of vaccination effects on CD4 cells after COVID-19. Antigen specificity for these receptors is unknown. Produced via immunoSEQ multiplex PCR; TCRdb's table is partial and in-frame only. The sample holds roughly 68,000 clones; 70% to 85% are singletons and the top ten take less than 25%. Specimen: CD4+ T cells from PBMCs cultured without peptide, collected before COVID-19 vaccination. The receptors come from a human donor who had a prior SARS-CoV-2 infection. Both conserved end residues are part of each CDR3. The order of the fields is D gene, clone size, V gene, J gene, CDR3 protein, CDR3 DNA. A D gene is named only where the DNA matches it firmly. Where a row states a size, it is once, few, many or the class of an expanded clone; other rows omit it.

-	once	TRBV7-2	TRBJ1-1	CASLYIMNTEAFF	TGTGCCAGCCTCTATATTATGAACACTGAAGCTTTCTTT
-	-	TRBV5-1	TRBJ2-3	CASSYPRGGEFTDTQYF	TGCGCCAGCAGCTACCCGCGGGGCGGGGAGTTCACAGATACGCAGTATTTT
-	few	TRBV5-6	TRBJ2-7	CASSLGTSVYEQYF	TGTGCCAGCAGCTTGGGGACTTCCGTGTACGAGCAGTACTTC
-	-	TRBV18	TRBJ2-5	CASSPPGGETQYF	TGTGCCAGCTCACCACCGGGCGGAGAGACCCAGTACTTC
TRBD1	-	TRBV9	TRBJ1-2	CASSVEPTGRYGYTF	TGTGCCAGCAGCGTAGAACCGACAGGGAGATATGGCTACACCTTC
TRBD1	once	TRBV28	TRBJ1-5	CASSGGQARDQPQHF	TGTGCCAGCAGTGGGGGACAGGCGCGGGATCAGCCCCAGCATTTT
-	-	TRBV6-5	TRBJ2-7	CASRPTGTYEQYF	TGTGCCAGCAGGCCAACAGGGACCTACGAGCAGTACTTC
-	-	TRBV5-4	TRBJ2-7	CASSLSGRSYEQYF	TGTGCCAGCAGCTTGTCAGGTCGTTCCTACGAGCAGTACTTC
-	-	TRBV6-6	TRBJ1-5	CASSPGDGNQPQHF	TGTGCCAGCAGCCCAGGGGACGGCAATCAGCCCCAGCATTTT
TRBD1	few	TRBV4-3	TRBJ1-4	CASSQISYRGPRKLFF	TGCGCCAGCAGCCAAATCTCCTACAGGGGTCCTAGAAAACTGTTTTTT
-	-	TRBV5-1	TRBJ2-2	CASSLATYNTGELFF	TGCGCCAGCAGCCTAGCGACCTATAACACCGGGGAGCTGTTTTTT
TRBD2	-	TRBV7-9	TRBJ2-1	CASSFRTSGRGNEQFF	TGTGCCAGCAGTTTTAGGACTAGCGGGAGAGGGAATGAGCAGTTCTTC
-	-	TRBV19	TRBJ1-5	CASLEGPGNQPQHF	TGTGCCAGCCTGGAGGGACCGGGCAATCAGCCCCAGCATTTT
-	-	TRBV14	TRBJ2-5	CASSQDHQETQYF	TGTGCCAGCAGCCAAGACCACCAGGAGACCCAGTACTTC
-	few	TRBV30	TRBJ2-1	CAWSVPGAEQFF	TGTGCCTGGAGTGTCCCGGGAGCAGAGCAGTTCTTC
-	-	TRBV7-3	TRBJ2-7	CASSRSTGSSYEQYF	TGTGCCAGCAGCCGATCGACAGGAAGCTCCTACGAGCAGTACTTC
TRBD1	-	TRBV5-4	TRBJ1-1	CASSLRTGSTAFF	TGTGCCAGCAGCTTACGGACAGGTAGTACGGCTTTCTTT
-	-	TRBV6-5	TRBJ2-1	CASSYRLGADYNEQFF	TGTGCCAGCAGTTACCGCTTAGGTGCGGACTACAATGAGCAGTTCTTC
-	-	TRBV6-2/TRBV6-3	TRBJ1-2	CASSGDQTRGTNYGYTF	TGTGCCAGCAGTGGAGACCAAACCAGGGGAACCAACTATGGCTACACCTTC
TRBD2	-	TRBV2	TRBJ2-3	CASSVLAGGIDTQYF	TGTGCCAGCAGTGTCCTAGCGGGGGGGATAGATACGCAGTATTTT
-	-	TRBV6-5	TRBJ2-7	CASSYRRGSYEQYF	TGTGCCAGCAGTTACAGGAGAGGATCCTACGAGCAGTACTTC
-	-	TRBV2	TRBJ2-3	CASSPRVSTDTQYF	TGTGCCAGCAGCCCCCGGGTGAGCACAGATACGCAGTATTTT
-	-	TRBV6-2/TRBV6-3	TRBJ2-2	CASSYFLGTGELFF	TGTGCCAGCAGTTACTTTTTGGGGACCGGGGAGCTGTTTTTT
-	-	TRBV6-6	TRBJ2-1	CASRADNYNEQFF	TGTGCCAGCAGAGCCGACAACTACAATGAGCAGTTCTTC
-	-	TRBV6-1	TRBJ2-5	CASSENQGAETQYF	TGTGCCAGCAGTGAAAATCAGGGTGCCGAGACCCAGTACTTC
TRBD1	-	TRBV25-1	TRBJ2-6	CASSYTTDRGGANVLTF	TGTGCCAGCAGTTACACGACCGACAGGGGTGGGGCCAACGTCCTGACTTTC
-	-	TRBV7-2	TRBJ2-1	CASSRLTNNEQFF	TGTGCCAGCAGCCGCCTCACTAACAATGAGCAGTTCTTC
-	-	TRBV5-1	TRBJ1-1	CASSQSPSGTEAFF	TGCGCCAGCAGTCAGTCCCCGAGTGGGACTGAAGCTTTCTTT
-	once	TRBV5-6	TRBJ1-4	CASSKKRQAREEKLFF	TGTGCCAGCAGCAAGAAAAGACAGGCCCGAGAGGAAAAACTGTTTTTT
TRBD2	-	TRBV7-3	TRBJ2-1	CASSLEFGGDNEQFF	TGTGCCAGCAGCTTAGAATTTGGGGGGGACAATGAGCAGTTCTTC
-	-	TRBV7-2	TRBJ1-1	CASSIRQTNTEAFF	TGTGCCAGCAGCATCCGACAGACAAACACTGAAGCTTTCTTT
-	few	TRBV5-5	TRBJ1-6	CASSWFGRGSNSPLHF	TGTGCCAGCAGCTGGTTCGGCAGAGGTTCTAATTCACCCCTCCACTTT
TRBD2	-	TRBV11-3	TRBJ2-7	CASSLEGGSYEQYF	TGTGCCAGCAGCTTAGAGGGCGGGAGCTACGAGCAGTACTTC
TRBD1	-	TRBV7-2	TRBJ1-2	CASSLAAPGQGNYGYTF	TGTGCCAGCAGCTTAGCGGCTCCGGGACAGGGGAACTATGGCTACACCTTC
TRBD1	once	TRBV27	TRBJ2-3	CASRLSQGTYTDTQYF	TGTGCCAGCAGACTGTCACAGGGGACCTACACAGATACGCAGTATTTT
-	few	TRBV7-9	TRBJ2-7	CASSPLQVPGQYF	TGTGCCAGCAGCCCGCTACAGGTGCCAGGGCAGTACTTC
TRBD1	-	TRBV18	TRBJ1-5	CASSGQGHQPQHF	TGTGCCAGCTCCGGACAGGGCCATCAGCCCCAGCATTTT
-	few	TRBV19	TRBJ1-1	CASSLDRTAEAFF	TGTGCCAGTAGTCTCGACAGGACCGCTGAAGCTTTCTTT
-	-	TRBV5-6	TRBJ1-2	CASSLGSDNYGYTF	TGTGCCAGCAGCTTGGGGTCAGACAACTATGGCTACACCTTC
TRBD2	few	TRBV7-2	TRBJ2-1	CASSLERDGEQFF	TGTGCCAGCAGCTTAGAGCGGGACGGTGAGCAGTTCTTC
-	-	TRBV5-1	TRBJ2-5	CASSLWSGQETQYF	TGCGCCAGCAGCTTGTGGTCAGGCCAAGAGACCCAGTACTTC
-	few	TRBV7-3	TRBJ1-2	CASSLRRGYGYTF	TGTGCCAGCAGCTTAAGGAGGGGCTATGGCTACACCTTC
TRBD1	-	TRBV19	TRBJ1-1	CASRDREAEAFF	TGTGCCAGTAGGGACAGGGAGGCTGAAGCTTTCTTT
TRBD2	-	TRBV3-1/TRBV3-2	TRBJ2-6	CASSPRLAGGYSGANVLTF	TGTGCCAGCAGCCCAAGACTAGCGGGGGGGTACTCTGGGGCCAACGTCCTGACTTTC
-	-	TRBV3-1/TRBV3-2	TRBJ2-7	CASSQDGGRTYEQYF	TGTGCCAGCAGCCAAGACGGGGGCCGCACCTACGAGCAGTACTTC
TRBD2	-	TRBV7-3	TRBJ2-1	CASSSLLAGGYNEQFF	TGTGCCAGCAGCTCTTTACTAGCGGGGGGGTACAATGAGCAGTTCTTC
TRBD1	-	TRBV24-1	TRBJ2-6	CATSDRQGFSGANVLTF	TGTGCCACCAGTGACCGACAGGGATTCTCTGGGGCCAACGTCCTGACTTTC
TRBD2	-	TRBV25-1	TRBJ2-1	CASRTSGHNEQFF	TGTGCCAGCCGGACTAGCGGCCACAATGAGCAGTTCTTC
-	-	TRBV6-6	TRBJ1-2	CASSPWTDSWFFAANYGYTF	TGTGCCAGCAGTCCCTGGACAGACTCCTGGTTTTTCGCTGCTAACTATGGCTACACCTTC
-	-	TRBV7-2	TRBJ2-4	CASSPRIQNIQYF	TGTGCCAGCAGCCCAAGGATTCAAAACATTCAGTACTTC
-	-	TRBV4-2	TRBJ2-6	CASSLRGGGASGANVLTF	TGTGCCAGCAGCCTTAGGGGAGGGGGCGCGTCTGGGGCCAACGTCCTGACTTTC
-	-	TRBV30	TRBJ1-4	CAWTGLINEKLFF	TGTGCCTGGACCGGATTGATTAATGAAAAACTGTTTTTT
-	-	TRBV15	TRBJ2-7	CATSSTKGAQYF	TGTGCCACCAGTTCTACAAAAGGGGCACAGTACTTC